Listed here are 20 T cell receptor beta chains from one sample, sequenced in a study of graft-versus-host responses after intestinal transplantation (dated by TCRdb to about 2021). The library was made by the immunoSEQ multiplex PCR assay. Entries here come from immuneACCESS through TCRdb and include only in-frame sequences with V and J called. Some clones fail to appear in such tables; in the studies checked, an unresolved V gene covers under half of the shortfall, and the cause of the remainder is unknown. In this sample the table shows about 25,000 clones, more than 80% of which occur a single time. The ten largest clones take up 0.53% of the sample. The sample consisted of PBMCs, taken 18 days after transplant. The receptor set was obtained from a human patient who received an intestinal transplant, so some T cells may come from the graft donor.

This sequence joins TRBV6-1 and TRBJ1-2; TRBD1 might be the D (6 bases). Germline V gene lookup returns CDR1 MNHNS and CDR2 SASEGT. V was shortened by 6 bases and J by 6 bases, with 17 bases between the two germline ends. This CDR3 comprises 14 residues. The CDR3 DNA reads TGTGCCAGCAGGGCCAGTGGGGGCAAGCATGGCTACACCTTC. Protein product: CASRASGGKHGYTF.

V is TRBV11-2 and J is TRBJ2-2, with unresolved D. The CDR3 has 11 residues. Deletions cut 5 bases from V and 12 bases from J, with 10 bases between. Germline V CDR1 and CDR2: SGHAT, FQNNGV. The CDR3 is CASSLGWQLFF. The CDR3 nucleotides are TGTGCCAGCAGCCTAGGGTGGCAGCTGTTTTTT.

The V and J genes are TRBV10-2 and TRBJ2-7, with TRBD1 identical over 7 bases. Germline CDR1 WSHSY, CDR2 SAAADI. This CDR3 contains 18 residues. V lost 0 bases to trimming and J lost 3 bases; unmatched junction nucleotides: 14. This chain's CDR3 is CASSESLPYRGPNYEQYF. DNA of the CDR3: TGCGCCAGCAGTGAGTCTCTACCCTACAGGGGCCCTAACTACGAGCAGTACTTC.

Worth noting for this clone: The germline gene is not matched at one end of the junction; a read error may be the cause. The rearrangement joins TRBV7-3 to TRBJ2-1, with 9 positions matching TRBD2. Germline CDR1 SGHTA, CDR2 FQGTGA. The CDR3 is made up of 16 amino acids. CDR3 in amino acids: CASSLKAGGSDNEQFF. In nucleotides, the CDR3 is TGTGCCAGCAGCTTAAAAGCGGGGGGCTCCGACAATGAGCAGTTCTTC.

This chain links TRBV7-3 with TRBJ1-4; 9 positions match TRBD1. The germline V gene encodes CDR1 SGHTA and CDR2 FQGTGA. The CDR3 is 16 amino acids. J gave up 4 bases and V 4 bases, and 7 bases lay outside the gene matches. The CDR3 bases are TGTGCCAGCAGCTCAATACCGGGACAGGGTAATGAAAAACTGTTTTTT. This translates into CASSSIPGQGNEKLFF.

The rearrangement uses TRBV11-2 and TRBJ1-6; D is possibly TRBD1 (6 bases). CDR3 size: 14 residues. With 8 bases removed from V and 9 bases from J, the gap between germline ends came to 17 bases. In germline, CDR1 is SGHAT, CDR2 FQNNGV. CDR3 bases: TGTGCCAGCCAAGTCAACAGGGTTCGTTCACCCCTCCACTTT. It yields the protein CASQVNRVRSPLHF.

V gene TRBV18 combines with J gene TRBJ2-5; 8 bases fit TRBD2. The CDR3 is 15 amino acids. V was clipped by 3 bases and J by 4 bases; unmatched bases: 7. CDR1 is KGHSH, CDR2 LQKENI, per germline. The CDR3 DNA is TGTGCCAGCTCACCCACCCACGGGGGGGTAGAGACCCAGTACTTC. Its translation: CASSPTHGGVETQYF. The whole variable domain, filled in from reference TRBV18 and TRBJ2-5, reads NAGVMQNPRHLVRRRGQEARLRCSPMKGHSHVYWYRQLPEEGLKFMVYLQKENIIDESGMPKERFSAEFPKEGPSILRIQQVVRGDSAAYFCASSPTHGGVETQYFGPGTRLLVL.

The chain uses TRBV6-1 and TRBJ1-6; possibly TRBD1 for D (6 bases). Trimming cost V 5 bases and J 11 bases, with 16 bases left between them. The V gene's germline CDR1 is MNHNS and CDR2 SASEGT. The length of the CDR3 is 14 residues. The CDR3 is CASSRMQGFPPLHF. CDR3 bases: TGTGCCAGCAGTCGGATGCAGGGGTTTCCACCCCTCCACTTT.

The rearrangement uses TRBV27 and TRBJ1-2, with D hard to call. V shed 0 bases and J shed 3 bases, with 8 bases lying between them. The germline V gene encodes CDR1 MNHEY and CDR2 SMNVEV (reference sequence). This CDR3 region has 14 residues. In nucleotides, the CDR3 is TGTGCCAGCAGTTTATCCCCGGGGTACTATGGCTACACCTTC. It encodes CASSLSPGYYGYTF.

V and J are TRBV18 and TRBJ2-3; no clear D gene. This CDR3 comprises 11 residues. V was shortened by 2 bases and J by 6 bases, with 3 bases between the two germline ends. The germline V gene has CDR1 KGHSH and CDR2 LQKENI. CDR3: CASSPKDTQYF. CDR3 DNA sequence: TGTGCCAGCTCACCAAAGGATACGCAGTATTTT.

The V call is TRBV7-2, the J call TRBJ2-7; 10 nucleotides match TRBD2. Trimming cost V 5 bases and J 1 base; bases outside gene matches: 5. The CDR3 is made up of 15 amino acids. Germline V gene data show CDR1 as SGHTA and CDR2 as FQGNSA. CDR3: CASSEASGGSYEQYF. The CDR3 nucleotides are TGTGCCAGCAGCGAAGCTAGCGGGGGTTCCTACGAGCAGTACTTC.

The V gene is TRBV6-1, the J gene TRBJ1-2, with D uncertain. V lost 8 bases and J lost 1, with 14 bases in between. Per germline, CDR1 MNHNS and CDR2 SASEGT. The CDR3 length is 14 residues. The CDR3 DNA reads TGTGCCAGCGGACCGAACAGTCATAACTATGGCTACACCTTC. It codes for CASGPNSHNYGYTF.

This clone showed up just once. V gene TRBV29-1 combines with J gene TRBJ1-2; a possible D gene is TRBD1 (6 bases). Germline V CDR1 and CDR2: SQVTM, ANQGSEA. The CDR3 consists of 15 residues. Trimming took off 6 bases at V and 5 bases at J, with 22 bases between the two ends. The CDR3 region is CSVPQGGGVVYGYTF. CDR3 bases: TGCAGCGTACCTCAAGGAGGGGGGGTGGTGTATGGCTACACCTTC.

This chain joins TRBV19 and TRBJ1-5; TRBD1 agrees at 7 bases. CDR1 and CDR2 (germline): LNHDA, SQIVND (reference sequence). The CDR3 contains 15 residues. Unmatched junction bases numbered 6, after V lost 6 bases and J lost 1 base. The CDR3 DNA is TGTGCCAGTAGAACCGGGACAGTGAGCAATCAGCCCCAGCATTTT. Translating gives CASRTGTVSNQPQHF.

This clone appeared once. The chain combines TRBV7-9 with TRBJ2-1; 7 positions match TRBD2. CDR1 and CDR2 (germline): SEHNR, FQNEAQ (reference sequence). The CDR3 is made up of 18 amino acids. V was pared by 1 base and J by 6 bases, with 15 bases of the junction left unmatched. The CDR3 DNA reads TGTGCCAGCAGCTTAGAGTTAGCGACTAGCCTTTTCATCAATGAGCAGTTCTTC. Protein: CASSLELATSLFINEQFF.

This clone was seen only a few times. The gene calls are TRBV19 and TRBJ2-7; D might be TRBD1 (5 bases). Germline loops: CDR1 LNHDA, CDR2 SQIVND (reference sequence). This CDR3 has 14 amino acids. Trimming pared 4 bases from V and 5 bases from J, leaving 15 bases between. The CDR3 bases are TGTGCCAGTAGTAGGCCAGGGCGATCGGACGAGCAGTACTTC. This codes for CASSRPGRSDEQYF.

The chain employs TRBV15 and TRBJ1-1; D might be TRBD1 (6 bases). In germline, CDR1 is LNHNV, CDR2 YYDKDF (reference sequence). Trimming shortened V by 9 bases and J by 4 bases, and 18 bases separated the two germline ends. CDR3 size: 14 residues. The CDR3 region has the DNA TGTGCCACAAACCCGGGACAAGGCATCACTGAAGCTTTCTTT. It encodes CATNPGQGITEAFF. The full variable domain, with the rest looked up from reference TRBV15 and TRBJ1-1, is DAMVIQNPRYQVTQFGKPVTLSCSQTLNHNVMYWYQQKSSQAPKLLFHYYDKDFNNEADTPDNFQSRRPNTSFCFLDIRSPGLGDTAMYLCATNPGQGITEAFFGQGTRLTVV.

The CDR3 nucleotides are TGTGCCAGCAGCTTGTCGGAGGGATCCTACGAGCAGTACTTC. The encoded protein is CASSLSEGSYEQYF. This chain connects TRBV5-5 to TRBJ2-7, with a possible D match to TRBD2 (6 bases). This CDR3 contains 14 residues. CDR1 and CDR2 (germline): SGHKS, YYEKEE (reference sequence). V gave up 1 base and J gave up 1 base, with 9 bases separating them.

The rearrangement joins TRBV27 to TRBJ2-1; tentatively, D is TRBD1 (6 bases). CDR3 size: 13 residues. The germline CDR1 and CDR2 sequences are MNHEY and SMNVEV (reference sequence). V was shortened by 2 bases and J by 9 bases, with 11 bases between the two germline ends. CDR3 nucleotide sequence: TGTGCCAGCAGTTTAGGGGGCCGGCCTGAGCAGTTCTTC. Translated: CASSLGGRPEQFF.

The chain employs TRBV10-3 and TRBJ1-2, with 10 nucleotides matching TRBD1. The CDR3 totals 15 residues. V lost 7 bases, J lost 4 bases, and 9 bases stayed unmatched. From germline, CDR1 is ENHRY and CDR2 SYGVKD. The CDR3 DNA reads TGTGCCATCACCCCCGGACAGGGGGAAATCTATGGCTACACCTTC. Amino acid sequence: CAITPGQGEIYGYTF.